This entry lists 32 T cell receptor beta chains sequenced from one sample in a study of shared clonotypes between healthy human individuals. Assay used: immunoSEQ multiplex PCR; TCRdb lists only in-frame clones, some missing. The sample includes roughly 2.4 million clones, nearly 97% seen only once; the top ten take less than 0.15%. Sequences were obtained from naive CD4+ T cells sorted from blood. The subset denotes: CD45RA+ positively selected. These receptors came from a man aged 18 to 29 in good health.

This clone appeared once. The chain carries TRBV5-4 and TRBJ2-7; TRBD1 agrees at 7 bases. The germline V gene encodes CDR1 SGHNT and CDR2 YYREEE (reference sequence). The CDR3 has 18 amino acids. With V trimmed by 0 bases and J by 3 bases, 15 bases remained unmatched. CDR3 protein: CASSLGLRQGFGNYEQYF. CDR3 nucleotide sequence: TGTGCCAGCAGCTTGGGGCTCAGACAGGGTTTTGGCAACTACGAGCAGTACTTC.

The V gene is TRBV7-9, the J gene TRBJ1-6; D is unresolved. This CDR3 region has 15 residues. V was trimmed by 1 base and J by 9 bases, leaving 13 bases between them. The germline CDR1 and CDR2 sequences are SEHNR and FQNEAQ (reference sequence). The chain's CDR3 is CASSLGTLASSPLHF. The CDR3 nucleotides are TGTGCCAGCAGCTTAGGTACCTTGGCTAGTTCACCCCTCCACTTT.

The chain joins TRBV9 to TRBJ2-3; 11 nucleotides align to TRBD1. Germline-derived CDR1 and CDR2 are SGDLS and YYNGEE. The CDR3 is made up of 15 amino acids. With V trimmed by 4 bases and J by 4 bases, 5 bases remained unmatched. The CDR3 protein is CASSLGTGGSDTQYF. The CDR3 DNA sequence: TGTGCCAGCAGCCTAGGGACAGGGGGGTCAGATACGCAGTATTTT.

V and J are TRBV27 and TRBJ1-5; perhaps TRBD1 as D (5 bases). Germline CDR1 is MNHEY and CDR2 is SMNVEV (reference sequence). The CDR3 is 17 residues long. With 5 bases removed from V and 0 bases from J, the gap between germline ends came to 17 bases. The CDR3 nucleotides read TGTGCCAGCAGTCCGGAATGGGACTTATATAGCAATCAGCCCCAGCATTTT. Translating gives CASSPEWDLYSNQPQHF.

The chain links TRBV6-1 to TRBJ1-1; 11 nucleotides line up with TRBD1. Germline V gives CDR1 MNHNS, CDR2 SASEGT. The CDR3 has 11 amino acids. The CDR3 DNA sequence: TGTGCAGTGGGACAGGGGGGCGAAGCTTTCTTT. Translation: CAVGQGGEAFF.

The chain couples TRBV19 to TRBJ1-2, with D hard to call. V was pared by 3 bases and J by 4 bases, with 9 bases between. This CDR3 has 13 amino acids. Per the germline V gene, CDR1 is LNHDA and CDR2 is SQIVND (reference sequence). CDR3 protein: CASSMTAGYGYTF. CDR3 nucleotide sequence: TGTGCCAGTAGTATGACGGCGGGCTATGGCTACACCTTC.

The chain has TRBV19 and TRBJ2-7; a weak D match, TRBD1 (5 bases). This CDR3 spans 12 amino acids. Trimming pared 4 bases from V and 6 bases from J, leaving 10 bases between. Germline values: CDR1 LNHDA, CDR2 SQIVND (reference sequence). Written as DNA, the CDR3 is TGTGCCAGTAGTAAAGGGGTTGGCGAGCAGTACTTC. Translated: CASSKGVGEQYF.

This chain joins TRBV30 and TRBJ1-1; 10 positions match TRBD1. V dropped 5 bases and J dropped 5; count of bases not matched to a gene: 14. The CDR3 is 16 residues long. Germline CDR1 is GTSNPN and CDR2 is SVGIG (reference sequence). As DNA, the CDR3 is TGTGCCTGGTCCGCTGGGACAGGGGTCACTGAAACTGAAGCTTTCTTT. Translated: CAWSAGTGVTETEAFF.

In the case of this clone: Other DNA sequences within the sample encode an identical CDR3. The chain uses TRBV7-2 and TRBJ2-3; possibly TRBD1 for D (6 bases). Germline V CDR1 and CDR2: SGHTA, FQGNSA. Deletions cut 3 bases from V and 0 bases from J, with 10 bases between. The CDR3 is 15 residues long. CDR3 in amino acids: CASSFSGASTDTQYF. In nucleotides, the CDR3 is TGTGCCAGCAGCTTCTCAGGGGCTAGCACAGATACGCAGTATTTT.

CDR3 DNA sequence: TGTGCCACCGGCTGGACAGGTGGCACTGAAGCTTTCTTT. Its translation is CATGWTGGTEAFF. V gene TRBV19 combines with J gene TRBJ1-1; TRBD1 aligns across 7 bases. Trimming cost V 10 bases and J 4 bases; bases outside gene matches: 9. Per germline, CDR1 LNHDA and CDR2 SQIVND (reference sequence). This CDR3 region has 13 residues.

The gene calls are TRBV25-1 and TRBJ2-1; no clear D gene. This CDR3 is 13 amino acids long. Germline V gene data show CDR1 as MGHDK and CDR2 as SYGVNS. V shed 5 bases and J shed 9 bases, with 14 bases lying between them. CDR3 sequence reads: CASSIWENGEQFF. The CDR3 bases are TGTGCCAGCAGTATATGGGAAAACGGTGAGCAGTTCTTC.

Here the CDR3 reads CASSLPSGSSYNEQFF. The CDR3 nucleotides read TGTGCCAGCAGCTTACCCAGCGGGAGCTCCTACAATGAGCAGTTCTTC. This chain joins TRBV7-9 and TRBJ2-1; the match to TRBD2 covers 8 bases. Unmatched junction bases numbered 3, after V lost 2 bases and J lost 0 bases. Germline lookup yields CDR1 SEHNR and CDR2 FQNEAQ (reference sequence). This CDR3 is built from 16 residues.

This sequence joins TRBV6-6 and TRBJ1-2; D call uncertain. CDR1 and CDR2 from the germline V gene are MNHNY and SVGAGI (reference sequence). This CDR3 contains 13 residues. Deletions cut 5 bases from V and 2 bases from J, with 9 bases between. Here the CDR3 reads CASSRKMNYGYTF. The CDR3 nucleotides are TGTGCCAGCAGTCGGAAGATGAACTATGGCTACACCTTC.

The V call is TRBV5-4, the J call TRBJ2-7, with 13 bases identical to TRBD2. Germline CDR1 reads SGHNT; CDR2 reads YYREEE (reference sequence). J was trimmed by 7 bases and V by 3 bases; bases with no gene match: 10. The CDR3 extends over 16 amino acids. The CDR3 spells CASSSGGGTSGEEQYF. CDR3 coding DNA: TGTGCCAGCAGCTCTGGAGGAGGGACTAGCGGGGAGGAGCAGTACTTC. Using reference TRBV5-4 and TRBJ2-7 for the parts outside the CDR3, the full variable domain is ETGVTQSPTHLIKTRGQQVTLRCSSQSGHNTVSWYQQALGQGPQFIFQYYREEENGRGNFPPRFSGLQFPNYSSELNVNALELDDSALYLCASSSGGGTSGEEQYFGPGTRLTVT.

The chain carries TRBV12-5 and TRBJ2-2; possible D gene TRBD2, 6 bases. Trimming took 4 bases from V and 6 from J, leaving 21 bases between them. CDR3 length equals 17 residues. From germline, CDR1 is LGHNT and CDR2 FRNRAP. The CDR3 protein is CASGSPLTEEGPGELFF. Written as DNA, the CDR3 is TGTGCTAGTGGTTCCCCCCTTACGGAGGAGGGGCCCGGGGAGCTGTTTTTT. Filled out from reference TRBV12-5 and TRBJ2-2, the complete variable domain reads DARVTQTPRHKVTEMGQEVTMRCQPILGHNTVFWYRQTMMQGLELLAYFRNRAPLDDSGMPKDRFSAEMPDATLATLKIQPSEPRDSAVYFCASGSPLTEEGPGELFFGEGSRLTVL.

V gene TRBV2 combines with J gene TRBJ1-2, with unresolved D. CDR3 length equals 13 residues. Trimming left V 5 bases short and J 6 bases short, with 13 bases between. Per germline, CDR1 SNHLY and CDR2 FYNNEI. For the CDR3, the DNA is TGTGCCAGCAGTAGACAATACACCGATGGCTACACCTTC. Translated: CASSRQYTDGYTF.

This clone was observed a few times. This chain links TRBV28 with TRBJ1-2, with D unresolved. V was trimmed by 6 bases and J by 5 bases, leaving 13 bases between them. CDR3 length: 13 amino acids. The germline V gene has CDR1 MDHEN and CDR2 SYDVKM. CDR3 sequence (DNA): TGTGCCAGCAGGTTAGACAAGGGTTATGGCTACACCTTC. The encoded protein is CASRLDKGYGYTF.

V and J are TRBV6-5 and TRBJ2-7; 7 bases map to TRBD2. Per germline, CDR1 MNHEY and CDR2 SVGAGI. CDR3 length: 16 residues. Losses at the gene ends were 4 bases for V and 2 bases for J; bases not matched to a gene: 11. CDR3 sequence: CASSFAPGTTTYEQYF. In DNA form, the CDR3 reads TGTGCCAGCAGTTTTGCTCCTGGGACTACAACCTACGAGCAGTACTTC.

Comment on this clone: Other DNA sequences from this sample encode an identical CDR3 as well. J is TRBJ2-5 and V is TRBV2; no clear D gene. This CDR3 spans 12 amino acids. The V and J ends lost 9 bases and 0 bases respectively, with 8 bases between them. Germline V gene lookup returns CDR1 SNHLY and CDR2 FYNNEI. CDR3 amino acids: CASRTDQETQYF. CDR3 in DNA: TGTGCCAGTCGGACGGACCAAGAGACCCAGTACTTC.

The V and J genes are TRBV30 and TRBJ2-3, with 8 bases lining up with TRBD2. Trimming removed 3 bases from V and 5 bases from J; junction bases left unmatched: 7. This CDR3 has 14 residues. Germline V CDR1 and CDR2: GTSNPN, SVGIG (reference sequence). This CDR3 is CAWRLAGKLDTQYF. The CDR3 bases are TGTGCCTGGAGGTTAGCGGGGAAACTAGATACGCAGTATTTT. Filled out from reference TRBV30 and TRBJ2-3, the complete variable domain reads SQTIHQWPATLVQPVGSPLSLECTVEGTSNPNLYWYRQAAGRGLQLLFYSVGIGQISSEVPQNLSASRPQDRQFILSSKKLLLSDSGFYLCAWRLAGKLDTQYFGPGTRLTVL.

DNA for the CDR3: TGTGCCAGCAGTGAATGGGGCACTGAAGCTTTCTTT. Amino acid sequence: CASSEWGTEAFF. This sequence joins TRBV25-1 and TRBJ1-1; D gene ambiguous. Germline V gives CDR1 MGHDK, CDR2 SYGVNS. Trimming removed 1 base at V and 4 bases at J, with 4 bases between. The CDR3 has 12 amino acids.

The gene calls are TRBV10-3 and TRBJ1-1, with a tentative D call TRBD1 (6 bases). This CDR3 is 14 amino acids long. Trimming shortened V by 3 bases and J by 13 bases, and 21 bases separated the two germline ends. The germline V gene has CDR1 ENHRY and CDR2 SYGVKD. The DNA for the CDR3 is TGTGCCATCAGTGATCTGGGGGAAGGGGGAAGGGGTTTCTTT. This gives the protein CAISDLGEGGRGFF.

This sequence joins TRBV2 and TRBJ2-7; possible D gene TRBD2, 5 bases. Germline loops: CDR1 SNHLY, CDR2 FYNNEI. This CDR3 region has 14 residues. V lost 7 bases and J 0 bases, leaving 13 bases between the germline ends. CDR3 residues: CASIRGSSSYEQYF. The CDR3 DNA sequence: TGTGCCAGCATCCGAGGGTCGAGCTCCTACGAGCAGTACTTC.

The chain joins TRBV5-5 to TRBJ1-5, with a possible D match to TRBD1 (6 bases). Germline V gives CDR1 SGHKS, CDR2 YYEKEE (reference sequence). This CDR3 is 16 amino acids long. The V gene lost 2 bases and the J gene lost 7 bases, with 19 bases spanning the gap. The CDR3 nucleotides are TGTGCCAGCAGCTTCCGATTCGCGACAGGTGCGCAGCCCCAGCATTTT. Its protein is CASSFRFATGAQPQHF. Supplemented by reference TRBV5-5 and TRBJ1-5, the full variable domain reads DAGVTQSPTHLIKTRGQQVTLRCSPISGHKSVSWYQQVLGQGPQFIFQYYEKEERGRGNFPDRFSARQFPNYSSELNVNALLLGDSALYLCASSFRFATGAQPQHFGDGTRLSIL.

CDR3 coding DNA: TGTGCCAGCAGCCTACAGGGGAACACTGAAGCTTTCTTT. Its translation is CASSLQGNTEAFF. The rearrangement links TRBV4-2 to TRBJ1-1; perhaps TRBD1 as D (6 bases). The CDR3 totals 13 residues. In germline, CDR1 is LGHNA, CDR2 YNFKEQ. The germline V and J ends were trimmed by 4 bases and 1 base, with 7 bases remaining between them.

This CDR3 reads CASSFRAGVFYEQYF. CDR3 in DNA: TGTGCCAGCAGTTTCAGGGCAGGAGTCTTCTACGAGCAGTACTTC. This rearrangement joins TRBV27 to TRBJ2-7; maybe TRBD1 (5 bases). The germline CDR1 and CDR2 sequences are MNHEY and SMNVEV (reference sequence). Trimming cost V 3 bases and J 3 bases, with 15 bases left between them. This CDR3 comprises 15 residues.

V gene TRBV7-9 combines with J gene TRBJ2-1, with TRBD1 matching 9 bases. V shed 5 bases, J shed 2 bases, and the junction held 4 bases outside the gene matches. This CDR3 is built from 15 residues. In germline, CDR1 is SEHNR, CDR2 FQNEAQ (reference sequence). CDR3 in amino acids: CASSPRDRAYNEQFF. The CDR3 bases are TGTGCCAGCAGCCCCCGGGACAGGGCCTACAATGAGCAGTTCTTC.

This clone was detected only once. The chain links TRBV27 to TRBJ2-3; D is possibly TRBD1 or TRBD2 (6 bases each). CDR1 is MNHEY, CDR2 SMNVEV, per germline (reference sequence). V shed 3 bases and J shed 5 bases, with 12 bases lying between them. The CDR3 is 14 residues long. CDR3 residues: CASSFWGAGDTQYF. Written as DNA, the CDR3 is TGTGCCAGCAGTTTTTGGGGGGCGGGAGATACGCAGTATTTT.

The chain employs TRBV6-5 and TRBJ1-2; D is possibly TRBD1 (5 bases). CDR1 is MNHEY, CDR2 SVGAGI, per germline. Deletions cut 0 bases from V and 5 bases from J, with 13 bases between. CDR3 size: 15 residues. The CDR3 DNA is TGTGCCAGCAGTTACTCGGCCACTGGGGGATATGGCTACACCTTC. It is translated as CASSYSATGGYGYTF.

V gene TRBV6-6 combines with J gene TRBJ2-1; D is possibly TRBD2 (6 bases). Trimming shortened V by 4 bases and J by 9 bases, and 10 bases separated the two germline ends. This CDR3 contains 12 residues. The germline V gene encodes CDR1 MNHNY and CDR2 SVGAGI (reference sequence). The CDR3 loop reads CASSSLAPEQFF. The CDR3 coding sequence is TGTGCCAGCAGTTCACTAGCACCTGAGCAGTTCTTC.

The V and J genes are TRBV7-9 and TRBJ2-2; 8 bases line up with TRBD2. Germline values: CDR1 SEHNR, CDR2 FQNEAQ (reference sequence). The ends lost 4 bases at V and 0 bases at J; junction bases unmatched: 7. The CDR3 is made up of 17 amino acids. The CDR3 DNA sequence: TGTGCCAGCAGCTCCCCCGGGGGGGGCTCGAACACCGGGGAGCTGTTTTTT. Translation gives CASSSPGGGSNTGELFF.

As regards this clone: One junction end disagrees with the germline gene, perhaps due to a read error. The rearrangement uses TRBV7-7 and TRBJ2-1; no clear D. Per germline, CDR1 SSHAT and CDR2 FNYEAQ (reference sequence). The CDR3 has 13 amino acids. CDR3 in DNA: TGTGCTAGCAGCTTAGAGGTAGCTGGGAAGCAGTTCTTC. Encoded protein: CASSLEVAGKQFF.